This T cell receptor beta chain was found in a study of blood T cell repertoires in COVID-19. Study overall: COVID-19 samples, acute and convalescent, were from the United States, Italy and Spain. T cells, B-cell-depleted T cells, or PBMCs supplied cDNA or gDNA.

Original methodology: Amplification from reference gene primers served as the basis for estimated nucleated cell counts. Profiled with immunoSEQ multiplex PCR; TCRdb holds only in-frame clones, not every one. For V, J and clone size, that table is used; D and trimming come from the DNA. The sample comprises 200,000 to 250,000 clones, roughly 90% of which are singletons, and approximately 2% rests with the top ten. CDR1 and CDR2 from the germline V gene are SGHAT and FQNNGV. The V and J ends lost 0 bases and 4 bases respectively, with 13 bases between them. There are 17 residues in the CDR3. The chain combines TRBV11-2 with TRBJ2-6, with D maybe TRBD1 (5 bases). Sequenced sample: peripheral blood. The TCR sequence derives from a woman aged 40 to 50 who had recovered from COVID-19. This CDR3 is CASSLDWGRAGANVLTF. The CDR3 region has the DNA TGTGCCAGCAGCTTAGATTGGGGCAGGGCCGGGGCCAACGTCCTGACTTTC.